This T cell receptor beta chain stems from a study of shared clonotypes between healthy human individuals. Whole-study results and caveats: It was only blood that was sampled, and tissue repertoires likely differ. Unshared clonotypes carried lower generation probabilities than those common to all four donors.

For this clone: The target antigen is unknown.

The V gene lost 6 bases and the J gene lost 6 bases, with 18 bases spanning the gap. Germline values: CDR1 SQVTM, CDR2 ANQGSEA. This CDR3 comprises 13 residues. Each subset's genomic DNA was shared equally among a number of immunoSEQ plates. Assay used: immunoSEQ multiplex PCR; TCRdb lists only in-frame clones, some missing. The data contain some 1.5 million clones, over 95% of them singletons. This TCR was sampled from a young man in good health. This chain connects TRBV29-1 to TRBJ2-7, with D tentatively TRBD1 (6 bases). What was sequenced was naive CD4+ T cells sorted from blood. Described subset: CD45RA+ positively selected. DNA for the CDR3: TGCAGCGTCGTAGGTCGTGACAGGTCCGAGCAGTACTTC. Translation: CSVVGRDRSEQYF.